This T cell receptor beta chain appears in the sequencing data of a study of tumor and adjacent non-tumor tissue in lung cancer. In the study overall: Patients comprised roughly 12 adenocarcinoma, 2 squamous cell carcinoma and 1 small cell lung cancer.

A modified ARM-PCR protocol with three rounds of nested PCR amplified TCRbeta. Using its own MiXCR run on the multiplex PCR reads, TCRdb lists one record per CDR3 protein. The sample contains about 80,000 distinct CDR3 sequences, 70% to 90% of which appear only once. Points from the study as a whole: Compared with tumor, normal lung showed significantly lower TCR diversity.

This clonotype was detected only once. Its antigen is still unknown. At one end, the junction sequence differs from germline, possibly due to a read error. This sample's RNA came from whole unsorted tissue. The normal lung tissue was taken more than 3 cm from the tumor edge. Chemotherapy-naive patients with new lung cancer underwent thoracic surgery in China, August–late 2014. CDR1 and CDR2 (germline): SGHNT, YENEEA. CDR3 length: 13 amino acids. The receptor's source is a man aged 55-75 years with non-small cell lung cancer. The sequenced sample consisted of distant non-tumor lung tissue. The chain joins TRBV11-3 to TRBJ2-5; D possibly corresponds to TRBD2 (5 bases). The CDR3 DNA follows: TGTACCAGCAGCTTTACCGGGGAAGAGACCCAATGCTTC. Its translation is CTSSFTGEETQCF.